This entry describes one TCR beta chain. What it binds is unknown. This sample stems from a study of T cell responses to AZD1222 COVID-19 vaccine. Clones were read by immunoSEQ multiplex PCR, and TCRdb kept only the in-frame ones, dropping some. The sample includes 100,000 to 130,000 clones, around 91% of them seen just once. Regarding the study as a whole: Reports indicate that nearly half of spike-specific TCRs are directed at unmutated variant regions. Just six AZD1222 recipients were seropositive at baseline.

Germline V gene lookup returns CDR1 SGHTA and CDR2 FQGNSA. V gave up 2 bases and J gave up 1 base; unmatched junction bases: 3. The CDR3 is made up of 16 amino acids. The clonotype was recovered from an adult in good health. Sequenced here: peripheral blood, sampled on day 0 of AZD1222 vaccination. V usage is TRBV7-2 and J usage is TRBJ2-3; 10 bases fit TRBD2. The CDR3 DNA reads TGTGCCAGCAGCTTAATGCTAGCGGGGGGCACAGATACGCAGTATTTT. It is translated as CASSLMLAGGTDTQYF.